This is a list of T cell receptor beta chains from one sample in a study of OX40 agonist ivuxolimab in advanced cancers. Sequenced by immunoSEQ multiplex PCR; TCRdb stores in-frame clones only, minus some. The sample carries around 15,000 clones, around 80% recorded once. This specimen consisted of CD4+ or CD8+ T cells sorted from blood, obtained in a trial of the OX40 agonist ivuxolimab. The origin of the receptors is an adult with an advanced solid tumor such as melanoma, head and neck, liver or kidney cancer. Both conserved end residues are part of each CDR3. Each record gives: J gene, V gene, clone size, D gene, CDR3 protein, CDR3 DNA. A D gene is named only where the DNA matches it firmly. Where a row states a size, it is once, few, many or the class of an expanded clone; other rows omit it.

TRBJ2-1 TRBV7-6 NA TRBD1 CASSLGQGTNNEQFF TGTGCCAGCAGCTTAGGACAGGGGACAAACAATGAGCAGTTCTTC
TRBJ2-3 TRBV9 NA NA CASSVSPTDTQYF TGTGCCAGCAGCGTCTCGCCCACAGATACGCAGTATTTT
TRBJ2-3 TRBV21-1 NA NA CASSLMGW TGTGCCAGCAGCCTAATGGGTTGG
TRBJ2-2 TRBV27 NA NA CASSLIAGELFF TGTGCCAGCAGTTTAATAGCCGGGGAGCTGTTTTTT
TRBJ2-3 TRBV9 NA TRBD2 CASSVVAGGPTDTQYF TGTGCCAGCAGCGTAGTTGCGGGAGGGCCCACAGATACGCAGTATTTT
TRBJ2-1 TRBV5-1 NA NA CASSLAPTGYNEQFF TGCGCCAGCAGCTTGGCCCCGACAGGTTACAATGAGCAGTTCTTC
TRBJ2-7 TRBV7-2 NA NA CASSQEQHSAYEQYF TGTGCCAGCAGCCAAGAACAGCACAGCGCCTACGAGCAGTACTTC
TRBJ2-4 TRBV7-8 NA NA CASSLGARTRDKNIQYF TGTGCCAGCAGCTTGGGGGCTAGGACCCGTGACAAAAACATTCAGTACTTC
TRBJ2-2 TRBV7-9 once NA CASRWGNTGELFF TGTGCCAGCCGTTGGGGGAACACCGGGGAGCTGTTTTTT
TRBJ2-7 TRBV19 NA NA CASSMGGSSYEQYF TGTGCCAGTAGTATGGGGGGCAGCTCCTACGAGCAGTACTTC
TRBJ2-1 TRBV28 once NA CASSLDLGYYNEQFF TGTGCCAGCAGTTTGGACCTGGGGTACTACAATGAGCAGTTCTTC
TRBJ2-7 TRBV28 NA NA CASSPIPGQLNDEQYF TGTGCCAGCAGTCCAATACCCGGACAGTTGAACGACGAGCAGTACTTC
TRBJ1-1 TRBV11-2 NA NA CASSFSTEAFF TGTGCCAGCAGCTTTTCGACTGAAGCTTTCTTT
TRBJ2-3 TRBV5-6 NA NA CASSLRTGWGTDTQYF TGTGCCAGCAGCTTGCGAACCGGATGGGGCACAGATACGCAGTATTTT
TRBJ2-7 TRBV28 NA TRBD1 CASSIGQGAPYEQYF TGTGCCAGCAGTATTGGACAGGGGGCGCCCTACGAGCAGTACTTC
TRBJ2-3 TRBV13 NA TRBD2 CASSPRTSGSTQYF TGTGCCAGCAGCCCCAGGACTAGCGGGTCGACGCAGTATTTT
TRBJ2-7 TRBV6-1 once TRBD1 CASTETGAFYEQYF TGTGCCAGCACCGAGACAGGGGCTTTCTACGAGCAGTACTTC
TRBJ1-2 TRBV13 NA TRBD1 CASSLEGAPYGYTF TGTGCCAGCAGTTTGGAGGGGGCGCCTTATGGCTACACCTTC
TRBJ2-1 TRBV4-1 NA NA CASSPPGNNEQFF TGCGCCAGCAGCCCGCCGGGCAATAATGAGCAGTTCTTC
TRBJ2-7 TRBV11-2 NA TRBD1 CASSLTPGQGVNEQYF TGTGCCAGCAGCTTAACCCCGGGACAGGGCGTCAACGAGCAGTACTTC
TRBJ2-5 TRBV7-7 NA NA CASSLAFGQETQYF TGTGCTAGCAGCTTAGCCTTTGGGCAAGAGACCCAGTACTTC
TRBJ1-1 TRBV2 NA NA CASTSGAGTEAFF TGTGCCAGCACCTCGGGGGCAGGGACTGAAGCTTTCTTT